This TCR beta chain derives from a study of T cells in localized non-small cell lung cancer. Profiling relied on immunoSEQ multiplex PCR, and the TCRdb table lists in-frame clones only, not all of them. The data show 100,000 to 150,000 clones, about 90% seen once. Germline-derived CDR1 and CDR2 are SGHRS and YFSETQ. Trimming took off 0 bases at V and 0 bases at J, with 9 bases between the two ends. The CDR3 has 15 residues. The sample in question was peripheral blood, obtained before any cancer treatment. The sequence was collected from a female donor of 60 years or more with stage I lung adenocarcinoma. The rearrangement joins TRBV5-1 to TRBJ1-1; possibly TRBD1 for D (5 bases). As DNA, the CDR3 is TGCGCCAGCAGCTTGGATGGGGGAGTGAACACTGAAGCTTTCTTT. Protein sequence: CASSLDGGVNTEAFF.